The 12 T cell receptor beta chains listed next were all sequenced from one sample in a study of post-analysis software for immune sequencing data. Prepared TCR beta cDNA libraries contained unique molecular identifiers. TCRdb re-derived calls from the PCR reads in MiXCR, one entry per CDR3 protein. Seen here are about 160,000 distinct CDR3 sequences, 35% to 40% observed once, and the top ten hold around 30%. Sequenced here: blood, sampled after autologous hematopoietic stem cell transplantation. The receptors stem from a girl aged 5-17 years with multiple sclerosis.

This clonotype occurred many times. The V call is TRBV20-1, the J call TRBJ1-2, with D perhaps TRBD1 (5 bases). Germline CDR1 and CDR2: DFQATT and SNEGSKA (reference sequence). Trimming cost V 1 base and J 4 bases, with 19 bases left between them. This CDR3 is 16 amino acids long. The chain's CDR3 is CSARGGHRGGIYGYTF. In nucleotides, the CDR3 is TGCAGTGCTAGAGGTGGACACAGAGGAGGCATCTATGGCTACACCTTC.

This sequence joins TRBV28 and TRBJ2-1, with 8 bases that match TRBD2. V lost 6 bases and J lost 7; bases outside the gene matches: 5. The CDR3 has 13 residues. Germline lookup yields CDR1 MDHEN and CDR2 SYDVKM. CDR3 sequence (DNA): TGTGCCAGCAGGCCTCCGGGAGGGAATGAGCAGTTCTTC. This encodes CASRPPGGNEQFF.

This clonotype was seen a handful of times. The chain uses TRBV2 and TRBJ2-3; D is uncertain. This CDR3 spans 13 amino acids. Germline CDR1 is SNHLY and CDR2 is FYNNEI. Deletions cut 7 bases from V and 2 bases from J, with 10 bases between. CDR3 DNA: TGTGCCAGCACCCCCTACGACACAGATACGCAGTATTTT. Translation: CASTPYDTDTQYF.

This chain connects TRBV28 to TRBJ2-1, with 15 bases identical to TRBD2. Germline CDR1 and CDR2: MDHEN and SYDVKM. The ends lost 8 bases at V and 7 bases at J; junction bases unmatched: 9. CDR3 length equals 16 residues. The CDR3 reads CASGSWGLAGGNEQFF. In DNA form, the CDR3 reads TGTGCCAGCGGCTCGTGGGGACTAGCGGGAGGAAATGAGCAGTTCTTC.

This clonotype was recorded a few times. This chain joins TRBV11-2 and TRBJ2-4; D remains ambiguous. The germline CDR1 and CDR2 sequences are SGHAT and FQNNGV. This CDR3 region has 13 residues. V shed 4 bases and J shed 0 bases, with 4 bases lying between them. The CDR3 DNA reads TGTGCCAGCAGCTCTTTAGCCAAAAACATTCAGTACTTC. Its protein is CASSSLAKNIQYF.

V usage is TRBV7-8 and J usage is TRBJ2-1, with 12 bases lining up with TRBD2. Judging by the DNA end, TRBJ2-7 fits better; the J call may be wrong. CDR3 size: 16 residues. The germline CDR1 and CDR2 sequences are SGHVS and FQNEAQ. CDR3 in amino acids: CASSLPSGGVHNEQYF. The CDR3 DNA reads as TGTGCCAGCAGCTTACCTAGCGGGGGGGTTCACAATGAGCAGTACTTC.

The chain uses TRBV20-1 and TRBJ2-1, with TRBD2 as a possible D gene (5 bases). This CDR3 has 14 amino acids. V was clipped by 2 bases and J by 6 bases, with 14 bases between them. CDR1 is DFQATT, CDR2 SNEGSKA, per germline (reference sequence). The CDR3 loop is CSARQWAGGNEQFF. DNA for the CDR3: TGCAGTGCTAGACAGTGGGCGGGCGGCAATGAGCAGTTCTTC.

The chain carries TRBV5-1 and TRBJ2-7, with D possibly matching TRBD2 (5 bases). V lost 3 bases and J 4 bases, leaving 14 bases between the germline ends. Looked up from germline, CDR1 is SGHRS and CDR2 is YFSETQ. The CDR3 spans 14 residues. CDR3 in amino acids: CASSSSGWRYEQYF. The CDR3 bases are TGCGCCAGCAGCTCGTCGGGGTGGAGGTACGAGCAGTACTTC.

This clonotype has a single count. The chain combines TRBV4-3 with TRBJ2-3; 8 positions agree with TRBD2. V lost 1 base, J lost 4 bases, and 13 bases stayed unmatched. This CDR3 is 18 amino acids long. Germline V gives CDR1 LGHNA, CDR2 YSLEER. The CDR3 spells CASSQVGPRAGEADTQYF. The CDR3 nucleotides are TGCGCCAGCAGCCAAGTGGGTCCACGAGCGGGAGAAGCAGATACGCAGTATTTT.

The chain uses TRBV11-2 and TRBJ2-3; D call uncertain. This CDR3 has 17 amino acids. Deletions cut 5 bases from V and 1 base from J, with 19 bases between. Germline V gene lookup returns CDR1 SGHAT and CDR2 FQNNGV. This CDR3 reads CASSRPPLNTGTDTQYF. The CDR3 nucleotides are TGTGCCAGCAGCAGACCCCCCCTCAACACGGGCACAGATACGCAGTATTTT.

Ten or more counts support this clonotype. CDR3: CAISEWTLVGDTQYF. In nucleotides, the CDR3 is TGTGCCATCAGTGAGTGGACACTAGTGGGGGATACGCAGTATTTT. This chain connects TRBV10-3 to TRBJ2-3; D is tentatively TRBD1 or TRBD2 (5 bases each). The CDR3 consists of 15 residues. Germline CDR1 reads ENHRY; CDR2 reads SYGVKD. The ends were cut back, 1 base at V and 6 bases at J, with 14 bases in the middle.

The chain links TRBV25-1 to TRBJ2-7; the match to TRBD1 covers 7 bases. The V segment lost 5 bases and the J segment 7 bases; nucleotides outside the gene matches: 11. The germline V gene has CDR1 MGHDK and CDR2 SYGVNS. The CDR3 extends over 14 amino acids. CDR3 DNA sequence: TGTGCCAGCAGTACAGGGGTCGCCTACAATGAGCAGTACTTC. The encoded protein is CASSTGVAYNEQYF.